Shown below are 25 T cell receptor beta chains from a single sample sequenced in a study of blood T cell repertoires in COVID-19 (dated by TCRdb to the early 2020s). Library creation used the immunoSEQ multiplex PCR assay. This is the immuneACCESS table as TCRdb keeps it, with only in-frame sequences that have V and J called. A part of the clones is gone; compared with another copy, unresolved V genes explain less than half, and the rest is unexplained. This sample lists 200,000 to 300,000 clones; approximately 82% were detected once. The biggest ten clones account for 1.9% of the sample. The sequencing input was peripheral blood. All receptors come from a woman over 75 with acute or convalescent COVID-19.

The V call is TRBV27, the J call TRBJ1-6, with 10 bases aligning to TRBD1. V was clipped by 3 bases and J by 8 bases; unmatched bases: 4. The CDR3 sequence is 15 residues long. Per germline, CDR1 MNHEY and CDR2 SMNVEV (reference sequence). CDR3 in DNA: TGTGCCAGCAGTTTTGTCGGGACAGGGGATTCACCCCTCCACTTT. Protein: CASSFVGTGDSPLHF.

The V gene is TRBV28, the J gene TRBJ1-5, with 8 bases aligning to TRBD1. V lost 2 bases, J lost 6 bases, and 9 bases stayed unmatched. Per germline, CDR1 MDHEN and CDR2 SYDVKM. The CDR3 consists of 16 residues. CDR3 protein: CASSLKSTGGRQPQHF. CDR3 nucleotides: TGTGCCAGCAGTTTAAAGAGCACAGGGGGTCGTCAGCCCCAGCATTTT.

The rearrangement links TRBV19 to TRBJ1-5; 8 nucleotides align to TRBD1. Trimming at V came to 4 bases and at J to 6 bases, leaving 8 bases not matched to a gene. Germline V lookup: CDR1 LNHDA, CDR2 SQIVND (reference sequence). CDR3 length: 15 amino acids. CDR3 nucleotide sequence: TGTGCCAGTAGTACAGGACAGGGAAGAGGTCAGCCCCAGCATTTT. Translating gives CASSTGQGRGQPQHF. Based on the CDR3 plus reference TRBV19 and TRBJ1-5, the full variable domain is DGGITQSPKYLFRKEGQNVTLSCEQNLNHDAMYWYRQDPGQGLRLIYYSQIVNDFQKGDIAEGYSVSREKKESFPLTVTSAQKNPTAFYLCASSTGQGRGQPQHFGDGTRLSIL.

In its sample, this clone was seen once. The chain carries TRBV5-1 and TRBJ2-3; D unresolved. Germline V gene lookup returns CDR1 SGHRS and CDR2 YFSETQ. Trimming stripped 4 bases from V and 4 bases from J, with 4 bases between. The CDR3 extends over 11 amino acids. CDR3 in amino acids: CASSSADTQYF. Written as DNA, the CDR3 is TGCGCCAGCAGCAGCGCAGATACGCAGTATTTT.

This chain connects TRBV11-2 to TRBJ2-1, with TRBD2 as a possible D gene (6 bases). V lost 4 bases and J lost 6, with 19 bases in between. Per the germline V gene, CDR1 is SGHAT and CDR2 is FQNNGV. CDR3 length: 16 residues. The CDR3 region is CASSSTPGTQTNEQFF. DNA for the CDR3: TGTGCCAGCAGCTCAACCCCCGGGACTCAAACCAATGAGCAGTTCTTC.

The CDR3 is CASSAHRGRITEAFF. The CDR3 DNA sequence: TGTGCCAGCAGCGCCCACAGGGGCCGGATCACTGAAGCTTTCTTT. This sequence joins TRBV7-8 and TRBJ1-1; TRBD1 matches at 7 bases. From germline, CDR1 is SGHVS and CDR2 FQNEAQ. Germline trimming cut 5 bases from V and 4 bases from J; bases unmatched to any gene: 10. This CDR3 has 15 residues.

The genes are TRBV3-1 (or the pseudogene TRBV3-2) and TRBJ2-7; 11 bases match TRBD2. This CDR3 contains 18 residues. Germline lookup yields CDR1 LGHDT and CDR2 YNNKEL (reference sequence). The junction had 8 bases not matched to a gene; V was cut back by 1 base and J by 0 bases. CDR3 DNA: TGTGCCAGCAGCCAAGTGTCGTCTAGCGGGAGGTTCTCCTACGAGCAGTACTTC. This encodes CASSQVSSSGRFSYEQYF.

The CDR3 DNA reads as TGTGCCAGCAGTTTACGAGGGCTTGGCTACACCTTC. This gives the protein CASSLRGLGYTF. The chain carries TRBV28 and TRBJ1-2; D gene uncertain. CDR1 and CDR2 (germline): MDHEN, SYDVKM. CDR3 length: 12 residues. V shed 2 bases and J shed 7 bases, with 8 bases lying between them.

The genes are TRBV23-1 and TRBJ1-6, with D tentatively TRBD1 (5 bases). TRBV23-1 is known as an ORF, though its function is uncertain. The CDR3 has 13 residues. Deletions cut 6 bases from V and 7 bases from J, with 10 bases between. The CDR3: CASRTGPNSPLHF. For the CDR3, the DNA is TGCGCCAGCAGAACAGGTCCCAATTCACCCCTCCACTTT.

This chain connects TRBV21-1 to TRBJ1-5. TRBV21-1 is designated a pseudogene. The CDR3 covers 19 residues. The CDR3 region is CASSKDRRGMEYSNQPQHF. The CDR3 bases are TGTGCCAGCAGCAAGGATCGGAGGGGTATGGAATATAGCAATCAGCCCCAGCATTTT.

The rearrangement uses TRBV3-1 (or the pseudogene TRBV3-2) and TRBJ2-7; possible D gene TRBD2, 6 bases. Germline CDR1 LGHDT, CDR2 YNNKEL (reference sequence). Trimming removed 1 base from V and 8 bases from J, with 9 bases in between. The length of the CDR3 is 12 residues. In nucleotides, the CDR3 is TGTGCCAGCAGCCAAGGGAGGGGACAGCAGTACTTC. Protein product: CASSQGRGQQYF.

This chain uses TRBV5-4 with TRBJ1-4; 7 nucleotides line up with TRBD1. The V segment lost 4 bases and the J segment 13 bases; nucleotides outside the gene matches: 7. Germline lookup yields CDR1 SGHNT and CDR2 YYREEE (reference sequence). This CDR3 comprises 12 residues. For the CDR3, the DNA is TGTGCCAGCAGCCACGGGACAGACGGACTGTTTTTT. Translating it yields CASSHGTDGLFF. Filled out from reference TRBV5-4 and TRBJ1-4, the complete variable domain reads ETGVTQSPTHLIKTRGQQVTLRCSSQSGHNTVSWYQQALGQGPQFIFQYYREEENGRGNFPPRFSGLQFPNYSSELNVNALELDDSALYLCASSHGTDGLFFGSGTQLSVL.

The chain uses TRBV27 and TRBJ2-7; weak D call: TRBD2 (6 bases). The CDR3 is 16 residues long. CDR1 MNHEY and CDR2 SMNVEV come from the germline V gene (reference sequence). The germline V and J ends were trimmed by 6 bases and 0 bases, with 18 bases remaining between them. The CDR3 sequence is CASRPTGLASSYEQYF. The CDR3 region has the DNA TGTGCCAGCAGGCCCACGGGGCTAGCGAGCTCCTACGAGCAGTACTTC.

This clone has just a few counts. The chain employs TRBV7-5 and TRBJ1-4; the table names TRBD1, a call not compared with the DNA. TRBV7-5 is recorded as a pseudogene. CDR3 length: 16 residues. CDR3 protein: CVRSLVEDRTNEKLFF. DNA for the CDR3: TGTGTCAGAAGCTTAGTAGAGGACAGAACTAATGAAAAACTGTTTTTT.

The rearrangement links TRBV6-2 or TRBV6-3 to TRBJ2-4, with D possibly TRBD1 on 6 matching bases. Deletions cut 4 bases from V and 0 bases from J, with 16 bases between. The CDR3 sequence is 17 residues long. Germline V lookup: CDR1 MNHEY, CDR2 SVGEGT. This chain's CDR3 is CASSSTGRDLAKNIQYF. The CDR3 coding sequence is TGTGCCAGCAGTTCGACAGGTCGGGACCTAGCCAAAAACATTCAGTACTTC.

The chain couples TRBV9 to TRBJ2-5; 8 bases agree with TRBD2. V was pared by 4 bases and J by 5 bases, with 10 bases of the junction left unmatched. Germline loops: CDR1 SGDLS, CDR2 YYNGEE. This CDR3 comprises 15 residues. The CDR3 sequence is CASSPNSGAGETQYF. In nucleotides, the CDR3 is TGTGCCAGCAGCCCCAATAGCGGGGCGGGGGAGACCCAGTACTTC.

The gene calls are TRBV10-1 and TRBJ1-5; the D is unclear. This CDR3 region has 17 residues. V was shortened by 3 bases and J by 1 base, with 16 bases between the two germline ends. Germline CDR1 reads WNHNN; CDR2 reads SYGVQD (reference sequence). In nucleotides, the CDR3 is TGCGCCAGCAGTGATGGTTGGAGGTCTGTGAGCAATCAGCCCCAGCATTTT. Its protein product is CASSDGWRSVSNQPQHF.

This chain uses TRBV6-6 with TRBJ2-5, with 12 bases lining up with TRBD2. The V gene end was trimmed by 0 bases and the J gene end by 3 bases; junction bases not matched to a gene: 2. The CDR3 consists of 16 residues. Germline lookup yields CDR1 MNHNY and CDR2 SVGAGI (reference sequence). The CDR3 protein is CASSYSRTSGKETQYF. The DNA for the CDR3 is TGTGCCAGCAGTTACTCGAGGACTAGCGGGAAAGAGACCCAGTACTTC.

V gene TRBV2 combines with J gene TRBJ1-6; TRBD1 matches at 7 bases. Losses at the gene ends were 5 bases for V and 8 bases for J; bases not matched to a gene: 9. Germline CDR1 is SNHLY and CDR2 is FYNNEI. This CDR3 is 15 amino acids long. CDR3 protein: CASSRGQAIYSPLHF. The CDR3, as DNA: TGTGCCAGCAGTCGTGGACAGGCGATTTATTCACCCCTCCACTTT.

V gene TRBV4-1 combines with J gene TRBJ2-2; no clear D. The CDR3 consists of 14 residues. The V end lost 4 bases, the J end lost 3 bases, and 9 bases lay between the germline ends. The germline V gene encodes CDR1 MGHRA and CDR2 YSYEKL. The CDR3 reads CASSLQLYTGELFF. For the CDR3, the DNA is TGCGCCAGCAGCCTACAACTATACACCGGGGAGCTGTTTTTT.

The chain uses TRBV19 and TRBJ2-7, with a weak D call TRBD1 (5 bases). V lost 3 bases to trimming and J lost 2 bases, with 8 bases between them. CDR1 and CDR2 from the germline V gene are LNHDA and SQIVND (reference sequence). The CDR3 runs to 13 residues. The CDR3 sequence is CASSMGLAYEQYF. The CDR3 bases are TGTGCCAGTAGTATGGGGCTAGCCTACGAGCAGTACTTC.

This clone was recorded a few times. The rearrangement joins TRBV6-5 to TRBJ2-7, with 7 bases identical to TRBD1. The germline gives CDR1 MNHEY, CDR2 SVGAGI. This CDR3 comprises 14 residues. The junction had 2 bases not matched to a gene; V was cut back by 2 bases and J by 1 base. Written as DNA, the CDR3 is TGTGCCAGCAGTTACGAGACAGGGTCCTACGAGCAGTACTTC. Translated: CASSYETGSYEQYF.

The chain links TRBV11-1 to TRBJ1-2; 9 nucleotides align to TRBD1. Germline V gives CDR1 SGHAT, CDR2 FQDESV (reference sequence). The CDR3 runs to 14 residues. The V gene end was trimmed by 0 bases and the J gene end by 5 bases; junction bases not matched to a gene: 1. The CDR3: CASSLAGQGYGYTF. In DNA form, the CDR3 reads TGTGCCAGCAGCTTAGCGGGACAGGGTTATGGCTACACCTTC.

The gene calls are TRBV5-4 and TRBJ2-1; possibly TRBD1 for D (5 bases). V was cut by 5 bases and J by 10 bases, with 10 bases left in between. The CDR3 contains 11 residues. Germline assignment: CDR1 SGHNT and CDR2 YYREEE (reference sequence). The CDR3 DNA reads TGTGCCAGCAGTGCAGGGAACGAGCAGTTCTTC. The encoded protein is CASSAGNEQFF.

With regard to this clone: Other DNA sequences in this sample translate to the same CDR3. This rearrangement joins TRBV18 to TRBJ2-7, with 8 bases that match TRBD1. V was pared by 3 bases and J by 1 base, with 2 bases of the junction left unmatched. There are 14 residues in the CDR3. Germline assignment: CDR1 KGHSH and CDR2 LQKENI. This CDR3 reads CASSPGQVSYEQYF. For the CDR3, the DNA is TGTGCCAGCTCACCGGGACAGGTTTCCTACGAGCAGTACTTC. The full variable domain, with the rest looked up from reference TRBV18 and TRBJ2-7, is NAGVMQNPRHLVRRRGQEARLRCSPMKGHSHVYWYRQLPEEGLKFMVYLQKENIIDESGMPKERFSAEFPKEGPSILRIQQVVRGDSAAYFCASSPGQVSYEQYFGPGTRLTVT.